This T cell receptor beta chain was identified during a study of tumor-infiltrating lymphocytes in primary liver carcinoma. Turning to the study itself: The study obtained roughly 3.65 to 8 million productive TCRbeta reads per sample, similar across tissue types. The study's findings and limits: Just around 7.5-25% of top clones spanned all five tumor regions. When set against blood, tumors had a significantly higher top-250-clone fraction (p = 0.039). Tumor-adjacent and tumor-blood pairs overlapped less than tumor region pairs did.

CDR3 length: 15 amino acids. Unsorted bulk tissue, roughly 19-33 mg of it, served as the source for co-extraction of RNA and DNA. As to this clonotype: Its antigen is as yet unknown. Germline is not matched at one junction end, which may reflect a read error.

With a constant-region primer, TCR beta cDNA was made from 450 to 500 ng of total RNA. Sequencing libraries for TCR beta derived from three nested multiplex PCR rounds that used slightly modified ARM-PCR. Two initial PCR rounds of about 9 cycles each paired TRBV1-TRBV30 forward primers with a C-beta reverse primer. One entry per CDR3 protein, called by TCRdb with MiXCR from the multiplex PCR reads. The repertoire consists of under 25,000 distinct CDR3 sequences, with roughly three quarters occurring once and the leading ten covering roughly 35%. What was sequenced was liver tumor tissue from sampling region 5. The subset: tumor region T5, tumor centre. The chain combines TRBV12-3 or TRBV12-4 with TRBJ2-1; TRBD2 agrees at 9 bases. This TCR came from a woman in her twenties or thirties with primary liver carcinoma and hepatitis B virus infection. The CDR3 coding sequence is TGTGCCAGCAGCCTGTCCAGGACTAGCGAACTTGAGCAATTCTTC. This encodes CASSLSRTSELEQFF.